This T cell receptor (beta chain) appears in the sequencing data of a study of shared clonotypes between healthy human individuals. Study-level information: Per-donor plates numbered three CD4 naive, three CD4 memory, two CD8 naive and one CD8 memory.

With regard to this clone: The antigen remains unidentified.

Broader study findings: Compared with clonotypes that all four donors shared, non-shared clonotypes had lower generation probabilities. Memory subsets generally showed lower estimated richness than naive subsets.

In the authors' workflow: Filtering of immunoSEQ junctional sequences could not match full-length read filtering. The method was immunoSEQ multiplex PCR; TCRdb's version includes in-frame clones alone and lacks a portion of them. V and J calls and clone size are those listed in that table; D and trimming were worked out from the DNA. The sample holds about 2.4 million clones, 90% to 95% seen once. Trimming stripped 4 bases from V and 0 bases from J, with 10 bases between. The CDR3 covers 15 residues. In germline, CDR1 is SNHLY, CDR2 FYNNEI. This TCR came from a man younger than 35 in good health. Some clones in this sample may be carry-over from other donors' samples. The sequencing input was naive CD4+ T cells from PBMCs. Subset reported: CD45RA+ positively selected. The rearrangement links TRBV2 to TRBJ2-1; a weak D match, TRBD2 (5 bases). CDR3 residues: CASSVAGSSYNEQFF. The CDR3 coding sequence is TGTGCCAGCAGTGTCGCGGGTTCCTCCTACAATGAGCAGTTCTTC.